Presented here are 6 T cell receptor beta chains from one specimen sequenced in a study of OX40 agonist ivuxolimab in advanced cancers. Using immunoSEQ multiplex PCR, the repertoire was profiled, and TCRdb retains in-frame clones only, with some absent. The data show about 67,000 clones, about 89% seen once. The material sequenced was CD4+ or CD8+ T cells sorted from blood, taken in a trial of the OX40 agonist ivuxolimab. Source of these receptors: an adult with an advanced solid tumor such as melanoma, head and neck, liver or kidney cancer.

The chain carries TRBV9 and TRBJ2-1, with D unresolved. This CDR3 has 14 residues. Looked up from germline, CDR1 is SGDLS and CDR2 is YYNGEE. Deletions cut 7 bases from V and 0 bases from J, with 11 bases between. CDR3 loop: CASGRPSSYNEQFF. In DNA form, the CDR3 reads TGTGCCAGCGGGCGGCCCTCCTCCTACAATGAGCAGTTCTTC. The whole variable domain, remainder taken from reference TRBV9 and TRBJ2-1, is DSGVTQTPKHLITATGQRVTLRCSPRSGDLSVYWYQQSLDQGLQFLIQYYNGEERAKGNILERFSAQQFPDLHSELNLSSLELGDSALYFCASGRPSSYNEQFFGPGTRLTVL.

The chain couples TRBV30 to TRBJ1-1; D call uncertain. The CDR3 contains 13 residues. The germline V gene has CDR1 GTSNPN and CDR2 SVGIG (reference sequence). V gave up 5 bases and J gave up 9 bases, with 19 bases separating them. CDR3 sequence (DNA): TGTGCCTGGCACTCCCCGCCGGGCAAAAAAGCTTTCTTT. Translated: CAWHSPPGKKAFF.

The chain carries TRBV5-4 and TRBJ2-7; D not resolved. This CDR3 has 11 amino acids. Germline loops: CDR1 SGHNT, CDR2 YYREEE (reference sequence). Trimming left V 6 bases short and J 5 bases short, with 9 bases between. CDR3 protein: CASNSLHEQYF. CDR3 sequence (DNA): TGTGCCAGCAACTCTCTCCACGAGCAGTACTTC. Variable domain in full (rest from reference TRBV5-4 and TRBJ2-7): ETGVTQSPTHLIKTRGQQVTLRCSSQSGHNTVSWYQQALGQGPQFIFQYYREEENGRGNFPPRFSGLQFPNYSSELNVNALELDDSALYLCASNSLHEQYFGPGTRLTVT.

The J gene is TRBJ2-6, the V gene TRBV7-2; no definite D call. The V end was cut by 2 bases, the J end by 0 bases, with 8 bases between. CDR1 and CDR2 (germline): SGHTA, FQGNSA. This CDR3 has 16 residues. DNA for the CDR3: TGTGCCAGCAGCTTAATCCGCCTCTCTGGGGCCAACGTCCTGACTTTC. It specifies CASSLIRLSGANVLTF.

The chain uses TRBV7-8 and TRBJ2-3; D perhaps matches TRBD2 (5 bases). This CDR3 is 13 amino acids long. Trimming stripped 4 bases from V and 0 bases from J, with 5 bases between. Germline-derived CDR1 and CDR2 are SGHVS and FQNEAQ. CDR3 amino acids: CASSWTSTDTQYF. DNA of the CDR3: TGTGCCAGCAGCTGGACTAGCACAGATACGCAGTATTTT.

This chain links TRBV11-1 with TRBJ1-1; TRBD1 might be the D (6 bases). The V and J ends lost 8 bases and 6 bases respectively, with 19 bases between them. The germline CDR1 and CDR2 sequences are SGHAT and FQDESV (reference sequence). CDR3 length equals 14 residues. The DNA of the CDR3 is TGTGCCAGCGCGACGAACATGGGGGGCGCTGAAGCTTTCTTT. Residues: CASATNMGGAEAFF.